A single sample gave rise to the 10 T cell receptor beta chains below, sequenced in a study of blood T cell repertoires in COVID-19. Only in-frame clones appear in the TCRdb table, and some are missing; sequencing was by immunoSEQ multiplex PCR. The sample has approximately 200,000 clones, approximately 84% seen once. Sequenced material: peripheral blood. The origin of the receptors is a woman aged 25 to 39 who had recovered from COVID-19.

This sequence joins TRBV7-9 and TRBJ1-2; D call uncertain. The germline CDR1 and CDR2 sequences are SEHNR and FQNEAQ (reference sequence). This CDR3 has 13 amino acids. V was cut by 2 bases and J by 8 bases, with 12 bases left in between. The CDR3 region has the DNA TGTGCCAGCAGCTTAAGACTCTTAGACGGCTACACCTTC. Translating gives CASSLRLLDGYTF.

The sample holds many counts of this clone. The V and J genes are TRBV5-1 and TRBJ2-1, with 12 bases fitting TRBD2. Germline values: CDR1 SGHRS, CDR2 YFSETQ. This CDR3 is built from 17 residues. The V gene end was trimmed by 5 bases and the J gene end by 7 bases; junction bases not matched to a gene: 13. The CDR3 loop reads CASSREGTSGLENEQFF. The CDR3 DNA reads as TGCGCCAGCAGTCGGGAAGGGACTAGCGGGTTAGAGAATGAGCAGTTCTTC.

Notes on this clone: A junction end diverges from the germline sequence, so it may reflect a read error. The chain employs TRBV3-1 (or the pseudogene TRBV3-2) and TRBJ2-7; 10 bases line up with TRBD1. This CDR3 region has 13 residues. Germline assignment: CDR1 LGHDT and CDR2 YNNKEL (reference sequence). The chain's CDR3 is CASSRDRGHEQYF. CDR3 DNA: TGTGCCAGTAGCCGGGACAGGGGCCACGAGCAGTACTTC.

The chain uses TRBV27 and TRBJ2-3, with D maybe TRBD2 (6 bases). The CDR3 length is 13 residues. V dropped 5 bases and J dropped 5 bases, with 11 bases sitting between them. Germline V gene lookup returns CDR1 MNHEY and CDR2 SMNVEV (reference sequence). Here the CDR3 DNA reads TGTGCCAGCAGTCCAGACGGGGGAGATACGCAGTATTTT. Its protein is CASSPDGGDTQYF.

The gene calls are TRBV7-9 and TRBJ2-5, with D maybe TRBD1 (6 bases). This CDR3 spans 12 amino acids. Looked up from germline, CDR1 is SEHNR and CDR2 is FQNEAQ (reference sequence). V lost 2 bases, J lost 5 bases, and 6 bases lay in between. The CDR3 DNA sequence: TGTGCCAGCAGCTTACAGGGGGAGACCCAGTACTTC. It yields the protein CASSLQGETQYF.

CDR3 residues: CASSVATGTMNTEAFF. The CDR3 region has the DNA TGTGCCAGCAGCGTAGCTACAGGCACGATGAACACTGAAGCTTTCTTT. The rearrangement links TRBV9 to TRBJ1-1, with TRBD1 as a possible D gene (5 bases). The CDR3 spans 16 residues. Trimming stripped 0 bases from V and 0 bases from J, with 12 bases between. CDR1 is SGDLS and CDR2 is YYNGEE in the germline V gene.

This sequence joins TRBV24-1 and TRBJ1-2; TRBD1 matches at 7 bases. J was trimmed by 5 bases and V by 7 bases; bases with no gene match: 3. The CDR3 contains 12 residues. Germline V gives CDR1 KGHDR, CDR2 SFDVKD. Here the CDR3 DNA reads TGTGCCACCAGGGGGACAGATTATGGCTACACCTTC. It translates to CATRGTDYGYTF.

This chain joins TRBV2 and TRBJ2-7; possible D gene TRBD2, 5 bases. CDR3 length equals 12 residues. Germline V gene lookup returns CDR1 SNHLY and CDR2 FYNNEI. V was trimmed by 4 bases and J by 6 bases, leaving 10 bases between them. CDR3 protein: CASSVGVSEQYF. The CDR3 bases are TGTGCCAGCAGTGTCGGGGTTTCCGAGCAGTACTTC.

The J gene is TRBJ2-1, the V gene TRBV6-5, with D possibly TRBD2 on 5 matching bases. Looked up from germline, CDR1 is MNHEY and CDR2 is SVGAGI. V dropped 6 bases and J dropped 1 base, with 10 bases sitting between them. This CDR3 spans 14 amino acids. In nucleotides, the CDR3 is TGTGCCAGCAGCATCGGCGGGTCCTACAATGAGCAGTTCTTC. This codes for CASSIGGSYNEQFF.

The chain is built from TRBV19 and TRBJ2-2, with TRBD2 as a possible D gene (5 bases). The CDR3 runs to 15 residues. V was cut by 5 bases and J by 3 bases, with 13 bases left in between. Germline CDR1 and CDR2: LNHDA and SQIVND (reference sequence). As DNA, the CDR3 is TGTGCCAGTAGTGGAGACGGGCGGGACACCGGGGAGCTGTTTTTT. It is translated as CASSGDGRDTGELFF.